Listed here are 16 T cell receptor beta chains from one sample, sequenced in a study of blood T cell repertoires in COVID-19. Profiling relied on immunoSEQ multiplex PCR, and the TCRdb table lists in-frame clones only, not all of them. This table holds around 100,000 clones, 82% found once. Sequencing was performed on peripheral blood. All receptors come from a man aged 65 to 79 with acute or convalescent COVID-19.

The chain joins TRBV28 to TRBJ1-1; D possibly corresponds to TRBD1 (6 bases). The germline gives CDR1 MDHEN, CDR2 SYDVKM. V was cut by 5 bases and J by 11 bases, with 18 bases left in between. This CDR3 is built from 13 residues. CDR3 bases: TGTGCCAGCAGTAGCCCCACAGGGCCGAGGGCTTTCTTT. As protein: CASSSPTGPRAFF.

The chain combines TRBV7-3 with TRBJ1-5; 7 nucleotides agree with TRBD1. J gave up 1 base and V 1 base, and 10 bases lay outside the gene matches. Germline V CDR1 and CDR2: SGHTA, FQGTGA. The CDR3 consists of 18 residues. CDR3 in DNA: TGTGCCAGCAGCTTAATGAAACAGGGGACACCGAGCAATCAGCCCCAGCATTTT. This sequence encodes CASSLMKQGTPSNQPQHF.

This clone was seen once. The J gene is TRBJ1-2, the V gene TRBV9, with D perhaps matching TRBD1 (6 bases). The V and J ends lost 0 bases and 6 bases respectively, with 21 bases between them. CDR3 size: 17 residues. The V gene's germline CDR1 is SGDLS and CDR2 YYNGEE. The CDR3 sequence is CASSVAGGGWEIDGYTF. DNA of the CDR3: TGTGCCAGCAGCGTAGCGGGGGGCGGTTGGGAAATAGATGGCTACACCTTC.

The chain links TRBV2 to TRBJ2-1, with TRBD1 matching over 10 bases. The CDR3 extends over 14 amino acids. Germline loops: CDR1 SNHLY, CDR2 FYNNEI. Trimming took 7 bases from V and 6 from J; bases not matched to a gene: 6. The CDR3 DNA reads as TGTGCCAGCAAACGACAGGGGGCGGGCAATGAGCAGTTCTTC. Amino acids: CASKRQGAGNEQFF.

The chain has TRBV2 and TRBJ2-7; weak D call: TRBD2 (5 bases). Trimming took 5 bases from V and 5 from J, leaving 13 bases between them. The germline gives CDR1 SNHLY, CDR2 FYNNEI. This CDR3 region has 13 residues. Here the CDR3 reads CASSTGLVNEQYF. For the CDR3, the DNA is TGTGCCAGCAGTACTGGACTTGTTAACGAGCAGTACTTC.

This clone was seen a few times. This rearrangement joins TRBV6-1 to TRBJ1-3; 8 nucleotides line up with TRBD1. The CDR3 loop spans 16 amino acids. Germline trimming cut 10 bases from V and 0 bases from J; bases unmatched to any gene: 11. CDR1 and CDR2 (germline): MNHNS, SASEGT. In DNA, the CDR3 is TGTGCCACCACTGATCCAGGGGGCAACTCTGGAAACACCATATATTTT. It specifies CATTDPGGNSGNTIYF.

With respect to this clone: The junction departs from the called germline gene at one end, perhaps through a read error. V and J are TRBV11-2 and TRBJ2-5; D is possibly TRBD2 (5 bases). Germline V gene lookup returns CDR1 SGHAT and CDR2 FQNNGV. The CDR3 consists of 15 residues. In DNA, the CDR3 is TGTGCCAGCACCTTAGCTGCCGGGATACGGGAGACCCAGTACTTC. It encodes CASTLAAGIRETQYF.

The chain carries TRBV3-1 (or the pseudogene TRBV3-2) and TRBJ1-1; D is uncertain. CDR3 length: 13 amino acids. The germline V gene encodes CDR1 LGHDT and CDR2 YNNKEL (reference sequence). Between the trimmed V and J ends, which lost 4 bases and 0 bases, there was a span of 6 bases. In DNA form, the CDR3 reads TGTGCCAGCAGCCCCAACATGAACACTGAAGCTTTCTTT. Translation gives CASSPNMNTEAFF.

The CDR3 sequence: CASSTGDRVNSPLHF. In DNA, the CDR3 is TGTGCCAGCAGCACGGGGGACAGGGTTAATTCACCCCTCCACTTT. The rearrangement links TRBV28 to TRBJ1-6; 9 bases map to TRBD1. The CDR3 extends over 15 amino acids. The V segment lost 6 bases and the J segment 6 bases; nucleotides outside the gene matches: 6. Germline V CDR1 and CDR2: MDHEN, SYDVKM.

This chain uses TRBV28 with TRBJ1-5; 9 bases map to TRBD1. This CDR3 contains 16 residues. V was clipped by 6 bases and J by 3 bases; unmatched bases: 9. Germline values: CDR1 MDHEN, CDR2 SYDVKM. In DNA, the CDR3 is TGTGCCAGCAGGAAGCCGGGACAGGGCAACAATCAGCCCCAGCATTTT. It specifies CASRKPGQGNNQPQHF. The whole variable domain, remainder taken from reference TRBV28 and TRBJ1-5, is DVKVTQSSRYLVKRTGEKVFLECVQDMDHENMFWYRQDPGLGLRLIYFSYDVKMKEKGDIPEGYSVSREKKERFSLILESASTNQTSMYLCASRKPGQGNNQPQHFGDGTRLSIL.

CDR3 sequence (DNA): TGCGCCAGCAGCCAGGACAGGGGGAACTCGATTGCAACTAATGAAAAACTGTTTTTT. Translated: CASSQDRGNSIATNEKLFF. This chain links TRBV4-1 with TRBJ1-4; 10 nucleotides agree with TRBD1. Germline trimming cut 3 bases from V and 0 bases from J; bases unmatched to any gene: 10. Germline assignment: CDR1 MGHRA and CDR2 YSYEKL. CDR3 length: 19 residues.

V usage is TRBV11-2 and J usage is TRBJ2-5; D unresolved. CDR1 is SGHAT, CDR2 FQNNGV, per germline. V dropped 3 bases and J dropped 3 bases, with 8 bases sitting between them. CDR3 length equals 13 residues. The CDR3 spells CASSLSGKETQYF. CDR3 bases: TGTGCCAGCAGCTTGAGTGGTAAAGAGACCCAGTACTTC.

This sequence joins TRBV5-1 and TRBJ2-3; D may be TRBD2 (6 bases). Germline CDR1 reads SGHRS; CDR2 reads YFSETQ. The CDR3 covers 16 residues. The V end lost 0 bases, the J end lost 2 bases, and 13 bases lay between the germline ends. The CDR3 protein is CASSLGGGGATDTQYF. DNA of the CDR3: TGCGCCAGCAGCTTGGGGGGAGGCGGGGCCACAGATACGCAGTATTTT.

The rearrangement joins TRBV28 to TRBJ1-2; maybe TRBD1 (6 bases). Germline V gene lookup returns CDR1 MDHEN and CDR2 SYDVKM. The CDR3 consists of 14 residues. V was clipped by 4 bases and J by 8 bases, with 17 bases between them. CDR3 bases: TGTGCCAGCAGTTCGGGGACAATCGCGAAAGGCTACACCTTC. It specifies CASSSGTIAKGYTF.

V gene TRBV6-6 combines with J gene TRBJ2-7, with 9 bases identical to TRBD2. CDR3 length equals 15 residues. From germline, CDR1 is MNHNY and CDR2 SVGAGI (reference sequence). Unmatched junction bases numbered 6, after V lost 2 bases and J lost 4 bases. The CDR3, as DNA: TGTGCCAGCAGTTACAGGGCGGGAGGGCCGTACGAGCAGTACTTC. Translated: CASSYRAGGPYEQYF.

This chain joins TRBV28 and TRBJ2-4; 7 bases fit TRBD2. There are 15 residues in the CDR3. The junction had 13 bases not matched to a gene; V was cut back by 6 bases and J by 8 bases. Germline-derived CDR1 and CDR2 are MDHEN and SYDVKM. CDR3 amino acids: CASSINGGSGYIQYF. The CDR3 nucleotides are TGTGCCAGCAGCATCAACGGGGGGTCTGGGTACATTCAGTACTTC. Variable domain in full (rest from reference TRBV28 and TRBJ2-4): DVKVTQSSRYLVKRTGEKVFLECVQDMDHENMFWYRQDPGLGLRLIYFSYDVKMKEKGDIPEGYSVSREKKERFSLILESASTNQTSMYLCASSINGGSGYIQYFGAGTRLSVL.